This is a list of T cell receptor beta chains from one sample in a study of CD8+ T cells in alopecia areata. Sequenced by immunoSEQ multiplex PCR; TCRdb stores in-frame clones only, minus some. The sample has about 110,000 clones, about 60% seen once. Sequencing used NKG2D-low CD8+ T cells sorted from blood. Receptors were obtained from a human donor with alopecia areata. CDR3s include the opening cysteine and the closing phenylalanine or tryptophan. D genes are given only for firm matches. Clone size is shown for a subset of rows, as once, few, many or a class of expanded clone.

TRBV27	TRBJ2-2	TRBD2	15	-	TGTGCCAGCAGCGCTAGCGGGAGAGGCACCGGGGAGCTGTTTTTT	CASSASGRGTGELFF
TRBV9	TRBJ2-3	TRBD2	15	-	TGTGCCAGCAGCCCCTTTGGCGGGAGGGCAAATACGCAGTATTTT	CASSPFGGRANTQYF
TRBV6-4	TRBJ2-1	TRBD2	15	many	TGTGCCAGCAGTGACTCGACTAGCGGGAGCAATGAGCAGTTCTTC	CASSDSTSGSNEQFF
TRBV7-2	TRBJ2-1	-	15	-	TGTGCCAGCAGCTTCGAGTTCCTTTCGCCCGGCGGGCAGTTCTTC	CASSFEFLSPGGQFF
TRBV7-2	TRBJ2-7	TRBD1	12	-	TGTGCCAGCAGGAGGGGACAGTCTCAGCAGTACTTC	CASRRGQSQQYF
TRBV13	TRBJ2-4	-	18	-	TGTGCCAGCAGCCCCCGGGCGGGAGAGGGGGTAGCCAAAAACATTCAGTACTTC	CASSPRAGEGVAKNIQYF
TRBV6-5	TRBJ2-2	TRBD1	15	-	TGTGCCAGCAGCCCCGTACAGGGGACCACCTGGGAGCTGTTTTTT	CASSPVQGTTWELFF
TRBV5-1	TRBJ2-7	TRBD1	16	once	TGCGCCAGCAGCTTCGATCTTGACAGGGATTTGGGCGAGCAGTACTTC	CASSFDLDRDLGEQYF
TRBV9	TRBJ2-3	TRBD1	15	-	TGTGCCAGCAGCGCCACAGGGGGGCCCCCAGATACGCAGTATTTT	CASSATGGPPDTQYF
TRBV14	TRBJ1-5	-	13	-	TGTGCCAGCAGCCAAGGCAGGGGACAGCCCCAGCATTTT	CASSQGRGQPQHF
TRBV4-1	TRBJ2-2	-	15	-	TGCGCCAGCAGCCGCTTACATTACGGGGCCGGGGAGCTGTTTTTT	CASSRLHYGAGELFF
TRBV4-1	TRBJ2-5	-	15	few	TGCGCCAGCAGCCAAGGAGAAGCGGTCCAAGAGACCCAGTACTTC	CASSQGEAVQETQYF
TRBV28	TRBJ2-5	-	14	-	TGTGCCAGCAGTCCCAACAGGGCCCAAGAGACCCAGTACTTC	CASSPNRAQETQYF
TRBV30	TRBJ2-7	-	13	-	TGTGCCTGGAGTTTGAGCGGCTCCTACGAGCAGTACTTC	CAWSLSGSYEQYF
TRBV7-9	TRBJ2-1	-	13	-	TGTGCCAGCCCGCCCCGGGAAGGGAATGAGCAGTTCTTC	CASPPREGNEQFF
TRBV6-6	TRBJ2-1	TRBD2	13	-	TGTGCCAGCATCGGGAGGGCCCCGGATGAGCAGTTCTTC	CASIGRAPDEQFF
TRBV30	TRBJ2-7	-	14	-	TGTGCCTGGAGTGTTGCCAGTTACCCTTACGAGCAGTACTTC	CAWSVASYPYEQYF
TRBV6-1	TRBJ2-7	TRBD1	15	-	TGTGCCAGCAGCCCTCTCGGGACAGGTGCCTACGAGCAGTACTTC	CASSPLGTGAYEQYF
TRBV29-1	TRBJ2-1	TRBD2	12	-	TGCAGCGTTGAGCTAGCGGGAGTGCAGCAGTTCTTC	CSVELAGVQQFF
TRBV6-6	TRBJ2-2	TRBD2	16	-	TGTGCCAGCAGTGGGGGACTAGCGGGACCCACCGGGGAGCTGTTTTTT	CASSGGLAGPTGELFF
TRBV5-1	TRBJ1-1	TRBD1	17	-	TGCGCCAGCAGCCCTATACCTCACGACAGGGGCGCTAAGGAAGCTTTCTTT	CASSPIPHDRGAKEAFF
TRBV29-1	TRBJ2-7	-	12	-	TGCAGCGTACCCGGGACTCCCTACGAGCAGTACTTC	CSVPGTPYEQYF
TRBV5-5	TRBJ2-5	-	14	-	TGTGCCAGCAGCCCAAGCGATTCCCAAGAGACCCAGTACTTC	CASSPSDSQETQYF
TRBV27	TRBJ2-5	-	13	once	TGTGCCAGCAGGTGGGACGGGCAAGAGACCCAGTACTTC	CASRWDGQETQYF
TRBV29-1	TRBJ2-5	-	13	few	TGCAGCGCTGTCTTATGGGACCAAGAGACCCAGTACTTC	CSAVLWDQETQYF
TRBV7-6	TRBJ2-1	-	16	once	TGTGCCAGCAGCTTAGACCACCAGTACAGATTCAATGAGCAGTTCTTC	CASSLDHQYRFNEQFF
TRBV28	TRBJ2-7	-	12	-	TGTGCCAGCAATGGCCCGAGCTACGAGCAGTACTTC	CASNGPSYEQYF
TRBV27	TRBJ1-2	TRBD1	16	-	TGTGCCAGCAGTTTAATTCAGACAGGGGGCTTGTCTGGCTACACCTTC	CASSLIQTGGLSGYTF
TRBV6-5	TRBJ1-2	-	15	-	TGTGCCAGCGGTGGTCAGGGCCTAACGTACTATGGCTACACCTTC	CASGGQGLTYYGYTF
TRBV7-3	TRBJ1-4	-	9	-	TGTGCCAGCATCCACTCCCCCTTTTTT	CASIHSPFF
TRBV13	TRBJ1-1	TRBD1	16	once	TGTGCCAGCAGCTTAGGGACAGGGGGCAGTGGCACTGAAGCTTTCTTT	CASSLGTGGSGTEAFF
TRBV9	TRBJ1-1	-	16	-	TGTGCCAGCAGCGTGGGCGAAATTCAGGGTAGCACTGAAGCTTTCTTT	CASSVGEIQGSTEAFF
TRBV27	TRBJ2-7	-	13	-	TGTGCCAGCAGTTTATGGAGTGGCTACGAGCAGTACTTC	CASSLWSGYEQYF
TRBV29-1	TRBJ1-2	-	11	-	TGCAGCGTTGAGTATCGGGTTGGCTACACCTTC	CSVEYRVGYTF
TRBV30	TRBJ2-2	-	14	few	TGTGCCTGGAGTGTACGATCACACATCGGGGAGCTGTTTTTT	CAWSVRSHIGELFF